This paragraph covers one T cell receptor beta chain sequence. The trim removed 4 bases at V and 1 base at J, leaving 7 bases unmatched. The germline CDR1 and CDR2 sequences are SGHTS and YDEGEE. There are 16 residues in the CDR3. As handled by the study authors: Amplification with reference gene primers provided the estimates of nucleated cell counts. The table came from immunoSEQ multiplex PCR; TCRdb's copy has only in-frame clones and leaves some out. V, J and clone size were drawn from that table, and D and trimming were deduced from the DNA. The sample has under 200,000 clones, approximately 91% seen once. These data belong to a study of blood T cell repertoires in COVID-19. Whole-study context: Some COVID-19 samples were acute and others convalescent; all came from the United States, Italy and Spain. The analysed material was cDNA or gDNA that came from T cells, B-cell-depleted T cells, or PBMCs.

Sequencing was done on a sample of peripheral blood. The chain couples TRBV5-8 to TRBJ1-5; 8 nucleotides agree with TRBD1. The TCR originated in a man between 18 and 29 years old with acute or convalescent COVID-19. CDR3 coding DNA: TGTGCCAGCAGCCCAAGGACAGGGACAAGCAATCAGCCCCAGCATTTT. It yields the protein CASSPRTGTSNQPQHF.